A single sample is the source of the 5 T cell receptor beta chains below, sequenced in a study of blood T cell repertoires in COVID-19. Profiled with immunoSEQ multiplex PCR; TCRdb holds only in-frame clones, not every one. Among about 43,000 clones listed, around 80% were seen once. Sequencing was done on a sample of peripheral blood. The receptors were sampled from a woman aged 60-75 years with acute or convalescent COVID-19.

This chain joins TRBV4-3 and TRBJ2-7, with 10 bases aligning to TRBD2. J gave up 4 bases and V 1 base, and 4 bases lay outside the gene matches. Germline V CDR1 and CDR2: LGHNA, YSLEER. This CDR3 is 15 amino acids long. The CDR3 DNA reads as TGCGCCAGCAGCCAAGCGCTAGCGGGGGCGTACGAGCAGTACTTC. Translated: CASSQALAGAYEQYF.

The rearrangement links TRBV6-5 to TRBJ1-6; maybe TRBD1 (5 bases). V was trimmed by 6 bases and J by 14 bases, leaving 17 bases between them. The CDR3 runs to 13 residues. CDR1 and CDR2 from the germline V gene are MNHEY and SVGAGI. The CDR3 loop reads CASRPIGGFTLHF. For the CDR3, the DNA is TGTGCCAGCAGACCCATCGGGGGATTTACCCTCCACTTT.

This sequence joins TRBV6-5 and TRBJ2-7, with a weak D call TRBD1 (7 bases). Trimming cost V 6 bases and J 6 bases, with 9 bases left between them. The CDR3 runs to 11 residues. Germline values: CDR1 MNHEY, CDR2 SVGAGI. In nucleotides, the CDR3 is TGTGCCAGCAGGCGGGACAGCGAGCAGTACTTC. This encodes CASRRDSEQYF.

The V call is TRBV15, the J call TRBJ2-7, with D perhaps TRBD1 (5 bases). CDR1 LNHNV and CDR2 YYDKDF come from the germline V gene (reference sequence). This CDR3 comprises 14 residues. Trimming took 2 bases from V and 5 from J, leaving 13 bases between them. The CDR3 is CATSRLGDENEQYF. The CDR3 DNA is TGTGCCACCAGCAGACTAGGGGATGAAAACGAGCAGTACTTC.

V and J are TRBV13 and TRBJ1-2; 10 bases match TRBD1. Germline V gene sequence: CDR1 PRHDT, CDR2 FYEKMQ (reference sequence). The CDR3 has 15 amino acids. V lost 5 bases, J lost 4 bases, and 7 bases stayed unmatched. CDR3 bases: TGTGCCAGCAGCATATCCGGGACAGGGGCCTATGGCTACACCTTC. Translation: CASSISGTGAYGYTF.